A single sample gave rise to the 7 T cell receptor beta chains below, sequenced in a study of response to subunit inactivated influenza vaccine (dated by TCRdb to between 2017 and 2018). The library was produced with RT-PCR. The instrument was an Illumina HiSeq 2500. TCRdb took the public reads, trimmed them with fastp at Q25, ran MiXCR for clone calling and kept in-frame beta chains. Under each unique CDR3 protein, matching rows form one entry showing the most common genes and DNA. For this sample the table gives about 780,000 distinct CDR3 sequences, of which around 20% were detected only once. The ten largest clones add up to under 13% of the sample. The specimen comprised PBMCs from blood, sampled 5 days after vaccination. Receptors originate from a middle-aged man who received an inactivated influenza vaccine. Donor details come from another sample of the same person, matched by shared clones.

A few counts support this clonotype. The gene calls are TRBV7-9 and TRBJ1-1; D might be TRBD1 (5 bases). The V end lost 4 bases, the J end lost 3 bases, and 21 bases lay between the germline ends. The CDR3 consists of 17 residues. Germline values: CDR1 SEHNR, CDR2 FQNEAQ (reference sequence). The CDR3 DNA follows: TGTGCCAGCAGCTCGCCCGCGACCAGGGCGTTCGACACTGAAGCTTTCTTT. Residues: CASSSPATRAFDTEAFF.

This clonotype turned up a few times. V gene TRBV5-1 combines with J gene TRBJ2-2; tentatively, D is TRBD2 (6 bases). CDR1 and CDR2 from the germline V gene are SGHRS and YFSETQ. The CDR3 spans 16 residues. Trimming took off 0 bases at V and 4 bases at J, with 13 bases between the two ends. CDR3 nucleotides: TGCGCCAGCAGCTTGGAAAGCCAGCGGGTCACCGGGGAGCTGTTTTTT. Its protein is CASSLESQRVTGELFF.

V is TRBV20-1 and J is TRBJ2-7, with D unresolved. Looked up from germline, CDR1 is DFQATT and CDR2 is SNEGSKA (reference sequence). V was trimmed by 1 base and J by 0 bases, leaving 7 bases between them. The CDR3 has 13 amino acids. In nucleotides, the CDR3 is TGCAGTGCTAGAGGCAGAGACTCCTACGAGCAGTACTTC. Its protein product is CSARGRDSYEQYF.

This clonotype was detected only a few times. V gene TRBV29-1 combines with J gene TRBJ2-1; no reliable D call. The germline CDR1 and CDR2 sequences are SQVTM and ANQGSEA. The ends were cut back, 7 bases at V and 5 bases at J, with 15 bases in the middle. CDR3 length: 13 residues. As DNA, the CDR3 is TGCAGCGCACAATCGGAACTAAACAATGAGCAGTTCTTC. It yields the protein CSAQSELNNEQFF.

This clonotype was seen a handful of times. The chain couples TRBV6-1 to TRBJ1-1; D is uncertain. The ends were cut back, 7 bases at V and 7 bases at J, with 7 bases in the middle. Germline V gene sequence: CDR1 MNHNS, CDR2 SASEGT. The CDR3 spans 10 residues. CDR3 sequence: CASIAVEAFF. CDR3 DNA: TGTGCCAGCATTGCCGTTGAAGCTTTCTTT.

Regarding this clonotype: A junction boundary mismatches the germline segment, possibly from a read error. This rearrangement joins TRBV20-1 to TRBJ2-1; TRBD2 agrees at 7 bases. The CDR3 length is 17 residues. Per the germline V gene, CDR1 is DFQATT and CDR2 is SNEGSKA (reference sequence). The CDR3 DNA reads TGCAGTGCTAGAGCCCACTCGGGACTAAGCTCCTACAATGAGCAGTTTTTC. It is translated as CSARAHSGLSSYNEQFF.

V is TRBV7-2 and J is TRBJ1-5, with a tentative D call TRBD1 (5 bases). In germline, CDR1 is SGHTA, CDR2 FQGNSA. The CDR3 is made up of 12 amino acids. Trimming cost V 5 bases and J 9 bases, with 11 bases left between them. DNA of the CDR3: TGTGCCAGCAGCCCCCCCACAGGGCCCCAGCATTTT. Protein product: CASSPPTGPQHF. Complete variable domain (other parts from reference TRBV7-2 and TRBJ1-5): GAGVSQSPSNKVTEKGKDVELRCDPISGHTALYWYRQSLGQGLEFLIYFQGNSAPDKSGLPSDRFSAERTGGSVSTLTIQRTQQEDSAVYLCASSPPTGPQHFGDGTRLSIL.